Shown below are 26 T cell receptor beta chains from a single sample sequenced in a study of cytomegalovirus exposure and HLA in healthy donors. The PCR ran on 60 Vbeta and 13 Jbeta primers. The repertoire was sequenced with immunoSEQ multiplex PCR; TCRdb's copy has only in-frame clones and lacks some. This table has 200,000 to 250,000 clones, more than 75% appearing once. The specimen was PBMCs. The source is a woman aged 40 to 50 in good health and CMV-seropositive.

The J gene is TRBJ2-1, the V gene TRBV10-2; D remains unclear. From germline, CDR1 is WSHSY and CDR2 SAAADI. The CDR3 sequence is 14 residues long. The V end was cut by 6 bases, the J end by 0 bases, with 9 bases between. CDR3 in DNA: TGCGCCAGCAGCGGAGCGAGCTCCTACAATGAGCAGTTCTTC. It encodes CASSGASSYNEQFF.

The rearrangement uses TRBV10-3 and TRBJ2-3, with 7 nucleotides matching TRBD1. V lost 4 bases, J lost 3 bases, and 4 bases stayed unmatched. The CDR3 is 14 residues long. Germline V CDR1 and CDR2: ENHRY, SYGVKD. The CDR3 loop is CAISGEGATDTQYF. The CDR3 nucleotides read TGTGCCATCAGTGGAGAGGGGGCAACAGATACGCAGTATTTT.

The chain recombines TRBV5-4 with TRBJ1-2; D is undetermined. The V and J ends lost 0 bases and 6 bases respectively, with 12 bases between them. In germline, CDR1 is SGHNT, CDR2 YYREEE (reference sequence). The CDR3 runs to 14 residues. CDR3 DNA sequence: TGTGCCAGCAGCTTGGGGCGGGTTTATGATGGCTACACCTTC. This gives the protein CASSLGRVYDGYTF.

About this clone itself: Additional DNA sequences in this sample encode the identical CDR3. The chain couples TRBV27 to TRBJ1-6; weak D call: TRBD1 (5 bases). V lost 2 bases to trimming and J lost 8 bases, with 16 bases between them. CDR1 and CDR2 (germline): MNHEY, SMNVEV (reference sequence). This CDR3 region has 16 residues. This CDR3 reads CASSLRLGTKDSPLHF. In DNA, the CDR3 is TGTGCCAGCAGTTTAAGGTTGGGGACTAAGGATTCACCCCTCCACTTT.

V is TRBV14 and J is TRBJ1-4; D call uncertain. This CDR3 spans 9 amino acids. Germline values: CDR1 SGHDN, CDR2 FVKESK. Trimming removed 10 bases at V and 8 bases at J, with 5 bases between. CDR3 region: CANEEKLFF. The CDR3 coding sequence is TGTGCCAACGAGGAAAAACTGTTTTTT. The variable domain in full, with the rest retrieved from reference TRBV14 and TRBJ1-4, is EAGVTQFPSHSVIEKGQTVTLRCDPISGHDNLYWYRRVMGKEIKFLLHFVKESKQDESGMPNNRFLAERTGGTYSTLKVQPAELEDSGVYFCANEEKLFFGSGTQLSVL.

This sequence joins TRBV19 and TRBJ1-1; possibly TRBD1 for D (5 bases). The CDR3 covers 12 residues. V gave up 4 bases and J gave up 6 bases, with 9 bases separating them. From germline, CDR1 is LNHDA and CDR2 SQIVND (reference sequence). CDR3 sequence (DNA): TGTGCCAGTAGTACACGGACATCTGAAGCTTTCTTT. This sequence encodes CASSTRTSEAFF.

The CDR3 region is CAWSALAGISYEQYF. CDR3 sequence (DNA): TGTGCCTGGAGCGCACTAGCGGGAATTTCCTACGAGCAGTACTTC. The V call is TRBV30, the J call TRBJ2-7, with 10 bases lining up with TRBD2. This CDR3 is built from 15 residues. The V gene end was trimmed by 3 bases and the J gene end by 1 base; junction bases not matched to a gene: 6. CDR1 and CDR2 from the germline V gene are GTSNPN and SVGIG (reference sequence).

On this clone: The same CDR3 also results from other DNA sequences found in this sample. This chain uses TRBV6-1 with TRBJ1-1; D unclear. Trimming took off 4 bases at V and 1 base at J, with 4 bases between the two ends. The germline V gene encodes CDR1 MNHNS and CDR2 SASEGT. There are 12 residues in the CDR3. The CDR3, as DNA: TGTGCCAGCAGTGCGGGGAACACTGAAGCTTTCTTT. It translates to CASSAGNTEAFF.

This clone was picked up one time. The rearrangement uses TRBV9 and TRBJ2-7; 9 bases agree with TRBD2. The CDR3 contains 13 residues. V was clipped by 6 bases and J by 11 bases; unmatched bases: 12. The germline V gene has CDR1 SGDLS and CDR2 YYNGEE. DNA for the CDR3: TGTGCCAGCATGAGGCGGGGGGGGGCCTGTGAGTACTTC. Amino acids: CASMRRGGACEYF.

This clone was detected once. V is TRBV19 and J is TRBJ1-1; D is perhaps TRBD1 (5 bases). Per germline, CDR1 LNHDA and CDR2 SQIVND (reference sequence). This CDR3 has 16 amino acids. Trimming cost V 3 bases and J 1 base, with 15 bases left between them. The CDR3 is CASSIVGVGGNTEAFF. CDR3 DNA: TGTGCCAGTAGTATTGTGGGGGTGGGGGGGAACACTGAAGCTTTCTTT.

The gene calls are TRBV7-2 and TRBJ1-1, with 8 bases that match TRBD1. V shed 5 bases and J 4 bases; nucleotides not matched to a gene: 9. Looked up from germline, CDR1 is SGHTA and CDR2 is FQGNSA. This CDR3 has 15 amino acids. The CDR3, as DNA: TGTGCCAGCAGCCCTGACAGGGGTTTGGGCACTGAAGCTTTCTTT. Translated: CASSPDRGLGTEAFF.

The V gene is TRBV5-1, the J gene TRBJ2-7, with TRBD1 as a possible D gene (5 bases). The CDR3 runs 13 residues. The V end lost 3 bases, the J end lost 0 bases, and 7 bases lay between the germline ends. Germline-derived CDR1 and CDR2 are SGHRS and YFSETQ. The CDR3 DNA reads TGCGCCAGCAGCTCACAGGTCTCCTACGAGCAGTACTTC. Translation gives CASSSQVSYEQYF.

A few counts support this clone. The rearrangement links TRBV14 to TRBJ1-2, with D perhaps TRBD1 (6 bases). V dropped 3 bases and J dropped 4 bases, with 12 bases sitting between them. CDR3 length: 14 residues. Per germline, CDR1 SGHDN and CDR2 FVKESK. This CDR3 is CASSQGTNAYGYTF. In DNA, the CDR3 is TGTGCCAGCAGCCAGGGGACAAATGCCTATGGCTACACCTTC.

The V gene is TRBV19, the J gene TRBJ1-5, with no clear D. The germline V gene has CDR1 LNHDA and CDR2 SQIVND (reference sequence). The CDR3 has 14 amino acids. Deletions cut 3 bases from V and 6 bases from J, with 12 bases between. The CDR3 reads CASSIGSVTQPQHF. The DNA of the CDR3 is TGTGCCAGTAGTATTGGGAGTGTGACTCAGCCCCAGCATTTT. The full variable domain, rest sourced from reference TRBV19 and TRBJ1-5, is DGGITQSPKYLFRKEGQNVTLSCEQNLNHDAMYWYRQDPGQGLRLIYYSQIVNDFQKGDIAEGYSVSREKKESFPLTVTSAQKNPTAFYLCASSIGSVTQPQHFGDGTRLSIL.

The chain recombines TRBV9 with TRBJ2-7; 11 positions agree with TRBD2. Per the germline V gene, CDR1 is SGDLS and CDR2 is YYNGEE. V trimming: 0 bases; J trimming: 4 bases; junction bases outside the gene matches: 9. This CDR3 has 17 amino acids. CDR3 coding DNA: TGTGCCAGCAGCGTAGGACTAGCGGGACCTCCCACTTACGAGCAGTACTTC. Its protein is CASSVGLAGPPTYEQYF.

The genes are TRBV10-3 and TRBJ1-4; 7 bases line up with TRBD1. Germline values: CDR1 ENHRY, CDR2 SYGVKD. V dropped 4 bases and J dropped 7; count of bases not matched to a gene: 6. The CDR3 extends over 14 amino acids. The CDR3 DNA reads as TGTGCCATCAGTGGGGGACAGAATGGTGAAAAACTGTTTTTT. Its translation is CAISGGQNGEKLFF.

The gene calls are TRBV29-1 and TRBJ2-3; D is perhaps TRBD2 (5 bases). Trimming removed 5 bases from V and 4 bases from J, with 13 bases in between. The CDR3 has 13 amino acids. The germline CDR1 and CDR2 sequences are SQVTM and ANQGSEA. Here the CDR3 reads CSVLGGQADTQYF. In DNA, the CDR3 is TGCAGCGTTCTGGGCGGGCAGGCAGATACGCAGTATTTT.

This clone was recorded a few times. V gene TRBV27 combines with J gene TRBJ1-2; a weak D match, TRBD1 (5 bases). The CDR3 is 16 amino acids. Deletions cut 3 bases from V and 2 bases from J, with 16 bases between. Germline loops: CDR1 MNHEY, CDR2 SMNVEV (reference sequence). The DNA for the CDR3 is TGTGCCAGCAGTTTTATGGGCCCTGGGGGGAACTATGGCTACACCTTC. It yields the protein CASSFMGPGGNYGYTF.

V is TRBV11-3 and J is TRBJ1-1; 9 bases are shared with TRBD1. The CDR3 consists of 14 residues. Germline V gene data show CDR1 as SGHNT and CDR2 as YENEEA. J lost 6 bases, V lost 2 bases, and 4 bases had no gene match. The CDR3 region is CASSLRTGVPEAFF. The CDR3 coding sequence is TGTGCCAGCAGCTTAAGGACAGGGGTTCCTGAAGCTTTCTTT.

The J gene is TRBJ2-1, the V gene TRBV5-1, with 13 bases lining up with TRBD2. Trimming cost V 4 bases and J 3 bases; bases outside gene matches: 4. CDR3 size: 16 residues. The germline V gene encodes CDR1 SGHRS and CDR2 YFSETQ. The CDR3 spells CASSLRTSGGYNEQFF. The CDR3 nucleotides read TGCGCCAGCAGCCTGCGGACTAGCGGGGGCTACAATGAGCAGTTCTTC.

V and J are TRBV28 and TRBJ2-1; 8 bases are shared with TRBD1. Germline V lookup: CDR1 MDHEN, CDR2 SYDVKM. V shed 6 bases, J shed 9 bases, and the junction held 4 bases outside the gene matches. The CDR3 sequence is 12 residues long. The CDR3, as DNA: TGTGCCAGCAGGGACAGGGCTCTTGAGCAGTTCTTC. It encodes CASRDRALEQFF.

This clone was picked up one time. The V and J genes are TRBV9 and TRBJ2-3; 8 positions agree with TRBD2. This CDR3 contains 15 residues. Trimming removed 2 bases from V and 2 bases from J; junction bases left unmatched: 4. Germline CDR1 and CDR2: SGDLS and YYNGEE. The DNA of the CDR3 is TGTGCCAGCAGCGTCTCCGGGAGGGCCACAGATACGCAGTATTTT. This gives the protein CASSVSGRATDTQYF.

The genes are TRBV19 and TRBJ1-5; the D is unclear. In germline, CDR1 is LNHDA, CDR2 SQIVND (reference sequence). The CDR3 length is 13 residues. V lost 7 bases and J lost 2, with 9 bases in between. Written as DNA, the CDR3 is TGTGCCAGTACCCGGAGTGGCAATCAGCCCCAGCATTTT. Its translation: CASTRSGNQPQHF. Full variable domain (outside the CDR3, taken from reference TRBV19 and TRBJ1-5): DGGITQSPKYLFRKEGQNVTLSCEQNLNHDAMYWYRQDPGQGLRLIYYSQIVNDFQKGDIAEGYSVSREKKESFPLTVTSAQKNPTAFYLCASTRSGNQPQHFGDGTRLSIL.

The CDR3 loop reads CALDRDLVTEAFF. CDR3 coding DNA: TGTGCCCTTGACAGGGATTTGGTCACTGAAGCTTTCTTT. The J gene is TRBJ1-1, the V gene TRBV30, with 7 bases fitting TRBD1. Germline assignment: CDR1 GTSNPN and CDR2 SVGIG (reference sequence). The CDR3 loop spans 13 amino acids. V was clipped by 8 bases and J by 4 bases; unmatched bases: 10.

V is TRBV27 and J is TRBJ2-7; D possibly corresponds to TRBD2 (5 bases). V was cut by 4 bases and J by 2 bases, with 24 bases left in between. This CDR3 has 18 residues. Germline CDR1 MNHEY, CDR2 SMNVEV (reference sequence). In DNA, the CDR3 is TGTGCCAGCAGTTACCGCCCAAAATCCGCGTCGGGAACCTACGAGCAGTACTTC. Amino acids: CASSYRPKSASGTYEQYF.

The chain has TRBV11-2 and TRBJ1-6; 9 bases fit TRBD1. The CDR3 runs 15 residues. Germline CDR1 SGHAT, CDR2 FQNNGV. The V and J ends lost 1 base and 10 bases, in that order; junction bases with no gene match: 5. The CDR3, as DNA: TGTGCCAGCAGCTTAGGGACAGGGGTGAGATCACCCCTCCACTTT. The encoded protein is CASSLGTGVRSPLHF.